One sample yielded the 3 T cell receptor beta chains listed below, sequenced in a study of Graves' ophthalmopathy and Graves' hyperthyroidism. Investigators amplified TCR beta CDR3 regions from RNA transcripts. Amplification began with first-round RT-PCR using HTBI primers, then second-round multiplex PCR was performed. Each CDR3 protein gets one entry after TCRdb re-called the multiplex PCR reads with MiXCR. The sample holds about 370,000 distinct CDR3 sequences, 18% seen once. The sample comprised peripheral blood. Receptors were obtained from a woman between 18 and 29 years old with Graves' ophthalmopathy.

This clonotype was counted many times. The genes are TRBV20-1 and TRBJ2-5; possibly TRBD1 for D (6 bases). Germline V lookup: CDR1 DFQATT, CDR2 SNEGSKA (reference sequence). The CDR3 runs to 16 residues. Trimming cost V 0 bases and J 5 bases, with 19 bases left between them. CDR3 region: CSARDLYEGVEETQYF. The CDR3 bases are TGCAGTGCTAGAGATTTATACGAGGGGGTGGAGGAGACCCAGTACTTC.

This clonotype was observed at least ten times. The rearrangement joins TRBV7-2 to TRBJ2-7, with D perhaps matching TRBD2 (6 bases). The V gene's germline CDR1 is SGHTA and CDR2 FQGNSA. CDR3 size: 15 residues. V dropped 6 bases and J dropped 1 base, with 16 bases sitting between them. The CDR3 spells CASSLGGGTSYEQYF. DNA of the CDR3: TGTGCCAGCAGTTTGGGGGGAGGCACTTCCTACGAGCAGTACTTC.

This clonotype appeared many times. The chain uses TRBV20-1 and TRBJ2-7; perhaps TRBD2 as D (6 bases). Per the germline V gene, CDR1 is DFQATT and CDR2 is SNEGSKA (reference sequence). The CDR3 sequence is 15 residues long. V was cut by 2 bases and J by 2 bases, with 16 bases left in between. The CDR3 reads CSARKSEGPAYEQYF. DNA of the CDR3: TGCAGTGCTAGAAAGTCGGAGGGGCCAGCCTACGAGCAGTACTTC.